Presented here are 5 T cell receptor beta chains from one specimen sequenced in a study of T cell repertoires in cytomegalovirus infection. The antigens these receptors bind are not known. TCRdb analysed the reads with MiXCR anew, one entry per CDR3 protein. The sample shows around 300,000 distinct CDR3 sequences, 22% of them seen only once. The input for sequencing was cultured PBMCs, taken from culture after CMV antigen stimulation. Receptor source: a human donor in good health (CMV status not recorded). Some clones in this sample may be carry-over from other donors' samples.

The sample holds a few counts of this clonotype. The chain combines TRBV6-2 or TRBV6-3 with TRBJ1-3; D possibly corresponds to TRBD1 (6 bases). Germline V gives CDR1 MNHEY, CDR2 SVGEGT. The CDR3 spans 17 residues. The V and J ends lost 5 bases and 4 bases respectively, with 21 bases between them. In DNA form, the CDR3 reads TGTGCCAGCAGTCTCCGGGACACCAACCGCGCGGGAAACACCATATATTTT. This translates into CASSLRDTNRAGNTIYF.

The chain links TRBV7-2 to TRBJ2-3, with unresolved D. The V end lost 7 bases, the J end lost 1 base, and 12 bases lay between the germline ends. CDR1 SGHTA and CDR2 FQGNSA come from the germline V gene. CDR3 length: 14 amino acids. CDR3 sequence: CASTVDGGTDTQYF. CDR3 nucleotides: TGTGCCAGCACCGTGGACGGAGGCACAGATACGCAGTATTTT.

V is TRBV7-2 and J is TRBJ1-4; TRBD1 agrees at 8 bases. Germline loops: CDR1 SGHTA, CDR2 FQGNSA. V lost 3 bases to trimming and J lost 7 bases; unmatched junction nucleotides: 4. The CDR3 totals 14 residues. The CDR3 nucleotides read TGTGCCAGCAGCTTCGGACAGGGTAGTGAAAAACTGTTTTTT. As protein: CASSFGQGSEKLFF.

This rearrangement joins TRBV7-9 to TRBJ1-6; no definite D call. V lost 6 bases to trimming and J lost 6 bases, with 18 bases between them. The CDR3 spans 16 residues. Per the germline V gene, CDR1 is SEHNR and CDR2 is FQNEAQ (reference sequence). The CDR3, as DNA: TGTGCCAGCAGTTCCAATTTACAGACCACTAATTCACCCCTCCACTTT. This translates into CASSSNLQTTNSPLHF.

This clonotype was recorded at least ten times. V gene TRBV27 combines with J gene TRBJ1-1, with a possible D match to TRBD1 (5 bases). Trimming left V 2 bases short and J 5 bases short, with 15 bases between. Germline CDR1 reads MNHEY; CDR2 reads SMNVEV (reference sequence). CDR3 length: 15 residues. DNA of the CDR3: TGTGCCAGCAGTTTAACGGGCAGGGTGCGGACTGAAGCTTTCTTT. Its protein is CASSLTGRVRTEAFF.